A single T cell receptor (beta chain) is shown here with its context. This clonotype has only a few counts. It has no known antigen specificity. Base qualities are not recorded, but no much larger clone differs from it by a single base. The donors were 40 or so Caucasian individuals from Russia, aged 6 to 90 years, who were systemically healthy. Each donor gave 8 to 10 milliliters of peripheral blood, collected into EDTA-treated Vacutainer tubes. Ficoll-Paque density-gradient centrifugation was used to isolate PBMCs, with at least 7 million per sample. Total RNA, at least 6 micrograms per sample, was extracted from PBMCs with Trizol reagent. Naive CD45RAhigh/CD27high T cell percentages were measured by flow cytometry on a PBMC aliquot from every donor. The CDR3 numbers 13 residues from cysteine through phenylalanine. Only the CDR3 portion is preserved as DNA: 39 bases, with reading frame beginning at the first base. V is cut by 3 bases and J by 0 bases, and the space between the germline ends is 5 bases. Based on the germline V gene, the CDR1 and CDR2 sequences are MGHDK and SYGVNS.

The source of the sample is a study of blood T cells in healthy people across ages (dated by TCRdb to between 2015 and 2016). For the wider study: In model experiments, template switching captured roughly one uniquely barcoded TCR beta cDNA molecule for every two T cells. To track age-related changes in TCR beta repertoire diversity, the study relied on deep sequencing normalized with unique cDNA molecular identifiers. The donors were split into four age groups: young (average 16 years), middle-aged (around 37), aged (62) and long-lived (over 75). Donors of different ages were randomly distributed across sequencing lanes to avoid experimental bias. For two donors (one aged 18 to 29 and one aged 80 or older), the study analyzed two additional independent replicas of 1 million unique cDNA reads from the same blood draw.

Summary of the overall study and its limitations: Donor CMV infection status was unknown, potentially confounding age-related changes in expanded clonotypes. Observed TCR beta diversity correlated strongly with the percentage of naive T cells measured by flow cytometry. As age increased, observed TCR beta diversity per million T cells dropped in a roughly linear way, and a significant reduction was already evident by age about 40. Estimates of total diversity based on one million sequenced T cells were considered lower bounds and underestimates. The long-lived group showed more naive CD4+ T cells, fewer expanded clones and increased TCR diversity than the aged group, suggesting age selection. Since profiling was done on bulk unsorted PBMCs, naive and antigen-experienced compartments could not be conclusively compared.

Receptor amplification or capture employed 5' RACE. The reads were generated on an Illumina HiSeq 2500. A second PCR of about 7 to 12 cycles was run with a J-beta primer mix and a sample-barcoded 5' primer. Each TCR beta cDNA molecule received a unique molecular identifier from a template-switch 5' adaptor carrying 12 random nucleotides. At least 2.5 million CDR3-containing paired-end reads were obtained from each sample. First-strand cDNA was synthesized from all RNA with the Mint cDNA synthesis kit, primed by a TRBC-specific oligonucleotide. All cDNA was treated with uracil-DNA glycosylase and then went through a first 18-cycle PCR with the universal primers M1SS and BC2_uni_R. The study's processing was this. For normalization, 1 million high-quality reads were randomly selected from each sample, with every read carrying a distinct molecular identifier. Reads with shared molecular identifiers were discarded instead of being binned into consensus sequences. CDR3 identification, clonotype clustering and error correction used MiTCR with a Q25 quality threshold and the strictest error-elimination algorithm. Lower-bound total TCR beta diversity was estimated with a nonparametric unseen species model using Euler transformation. The public reads were reanalyzed by TCRdb: fastp trimming at Q25, MiXCR alignment, in-frame beta chains only. Every distinct CDR3 protein forms one entry, paired with its most common genes and DNA. V and J calls and clone size were set by TCRdb, not the authors. This sample lists over 950,000 distinct CDR3 sequences; roughly two fifths were detected once. The ten largest clones add up to around 12% of the sample.

The origin of this receptor is a man between 18 and 35 years old in good health. Sequencing was done on a sample of blood. The chain links TRBV25-1 with TRBJ1-1, with no D gene named confidently. The bases read TGTGCCAGCAGTGACCCTATGAACACTGAAGCTTTCTTT. It translates as CASSDPMNTEAFF.